Below, one TCR beta chain is given with its context. The antigen remains unidentified. This record comes from a study of Ad26.COV2.S vaccination and SARS-CoV-2 variants. Notes on the study in general: It is possible that the TCR breadth and depth analyses underestimated the total T cell responses.

Treatment given: around 19 received Ad26.COV2.S at low or high dose, single or two shots; roughly five received placebo; per-sample allocation not given. Collection of samples fell on day 63 after the first vaccine or placebo injection. Some clones are missing from TCRdb's copy, which holds only in-frame ones; the method was immunoSEQ multiplex PCR. The sample lists about 350,000 clones, about 86% occurring once. The input for sequencing was peripheral blood, taken in a trial of Ad26.COV2.S vaccine versus placebo. The receptor's source is a person aged 18-60 years who received the Ad26.COV2.S COVID-19 vaccine or a placebo.

This chain's CDR3 is CASGWRDYNEQFF. The DNA for the CDR3 is TGTGCCAGTGGGTGGAGGGATTACAATGAGCAGTTCTTC. The chain uses TRBV6-5 and TRBJ2-1, with D possibly being TRBD2 (6 bases). CDR1 is MNHEY and CDR2 is SVGAGI in the germline V gene. Trimming took off 9 bases at V and 4 bases at J, with 13 bases between the two ends. The CDR3 loop spans 13 amino acids.